These 2 T cell receptor beta chains were sequenced from one sample in a study of identical twins. TCRdb redid the calling of the 5' RACE reads with MiXCR, one entry per CDR3 protein. The data hold under 500,000 distinct CDR3 sequences, with 14% observed a single time. The same data also contributed to another study, on yellow fever vaccine responses in identical twins.

Input material: CD4+ T cells sorted from blood. The receptors stem from a woman under 30 in good health.

This clonotype was seen a handful of times. J is TRBJ2-7 and V is TRBV20-1, with D perhaps matching TRBD1 (6 bases). Germline CDR1 is DFQATT and CDR2 is SNEGSKA (reference sequence). V was pared by 3 bases and J by 1 base, with 10 bases between. The CDR3 sequence is 13 residues long. CDR3 DNA sequence: TGCAGTGCTAGCTCACAGGGTTCCTACGAGCAGTACTTC. Translation gives CSASSQGSYEQYF.

The chain recombines TRBV6-1 with TRBJ2-7; TRBD2 might be the D (5 bases). Per the germline V gene, CDR1 is MNHNS and CDR2 is SASEGT. This CDR3 contains 13 residues. Trimming took off 6 bases at V and 5 bases at J, with 14 bases between the two ends. The CDR3: CASRRTEVNEQYF. The CDR3 coding sequence is TGTGCCAGCAGGCGCACGGAGGTTAACGAGCAGTACTTC.